The 11 T cell receptor beta chains reported below all come from one sample, sequenced in a study of blood T cell repertoires in COVID-19. The assay was immunoSEQ multiplex PCR, and TCRdb's table has in-frame clones only and misses some. This table has about 270,000 clones, roughly 85% appearing once. Material for sequencing was peripheral blood. The receptors derive from a woman in her late teens or twenties with acute or convalescent COVID-19.

This chain joins TRBV7-3 and TRBJ2-2, with 9 bases lining up with TRBD1. Trimming cost V 6 bases and J 7 bases; bases outside gene matches: 9. Germline V gene data show CDR1 as SGHTA and CDR2 as FQGTGA. The CDR3 contains 15 residues. The CDR3 sequence: CASSPIQGAGGELFF. The CDR3 coding sequence is TGTGCCAGCAGTCCGATACAGGGGGCAGGCGGGGAGCTGTTTTTT.

This clone was seen ten or more times. The chain employs TRBV6-5 and TRBJ1-6, with a possible D match to TRBD1 (5 bases). The V gene lost 2 bases and the J gene lost 7 bases, with 9 bases spanning the gap. The CDR3 is 14 residues long. The germline CDR1 and CDR2 sequences are MNHEY and SVGAGI. The CDR3 DNA sequence: TGTGCCAGCAGTTACAGAGACAGAAATTCACCCCTCCACTTT. Translation gives CASSYRDRNSPLHF.

The rearrangement uses TRBV9 and TRBJ1-5, with D uncertain. CDR1 SGDLS and CDR2 YYNGEE come from the germline V gene. V was cut by 0 bases and J by 0 bases, with 7 bases left in between. CDR3 length: 15 residues. CDR3 sequence: CASSVGRSSNQPQHF. The CDR3 bases are TGTGCCAGCAGCGTAGGACGGAGTAGCAATCAGCCCCAGCATTTT.

The rearrangement uses TRBV6-5 and TRBJ1-4; maybe TRBD1 (5 bases). Per germline, CDR1 MNHEY and CDR2 SVGAGI. V was shortened by 10 bases and J by 8 bases, with 20 bases between the two germline ends. This CDR3 spans 14 amino acids. DNA of the CDR3: TGTGCCAATCCACGACAGAAACAGAGGGAAAAACTGTTTTTT. It encodes CANPRQKQREKLFF.

The chain has TRBV7-8 and TRBJ1-4; D is possibly TRBD1 (6 bases). V gave up 4 bases and J gave up 3 bases, with 24 bases separating them. Germline-derived CDR1 and CDR2 are SGHVS and FQNEAQ. This CDR3 region has 19 residues. The CDR3 loop reads CASSSINWGRAGANEKLFF. The CDR3 DNA follows: TGTGCCAGCAGCTCCATCAACTGGGGGCGCGCAGGGGCTAATGAAAAACTGTTTTTT.

The chain is built from TRBV14 and TRBJ2-5, with TRBD2 matching 9 bases. Germline lookup yields CDR1 SGHDN and CDR2 FVKESK. The CDR3 spans 15 residues. Germline trimming cut 5 bases from V and 5 bases from J; bases unmatched to any gene: 9. For the CDR3, the DNA is TGTGCCAGCAGCATAAGCGGGAGGAGGATGGAGACCCAGTACTTC. Its protein product is CASSISGRRMETQYF.

This sequence joins TRBV5-1 and TRBJ1-4; D not resolved. The CDR3 has 14 residues. Trimming cost V 0 bases and J 0 bases, with 3 bases left between them. CDR1 is SGHRS, CDR2 YFSETQ, per germline. In DNA form, the CDR3 reads TGCGCCAGCAGCTTGGCTACAACTAATGAAAAACTGTTTTTT. Translating gives CASSLATTNEKLFF. The full variable domain, with the rest looked up from reference TRBV5-1 and TRBJ1-4, is KAGVTQTPRYLIKTRGQQVTLSCSPISGHRSVSWYQQTPGQGLQFLFEYFSETQRNKGNFPGRFSGRQFSNSRSEMNVSTLELGDSALYLCASSLATTNEKLFFGSGTQLSVL.

The rearrangement links TRBV5-1 to TRBJ2-7, with D unresolved. Trimming removed 0 bases at V and 5 bases at J, with 6 bases between. CDR1 is SGHRS and CDR2 is YFSETQ in the germline V gene. CDR3 length: 12 residues. The CDR3 DNA is TGCGCCAGCAGCTTGGCCTTTGACGAGCAGTACTTC. Residues: CASSLAFDEQYF.

V and J are TRBV19 and TRBJ2-7; 13 bases line up with TRBD2. V trimming: 5 bases; J trimming: 2 bases; junction bases outside the gene matches: 3. CDR1 is LNHDA and CDR2 is SQIVND in the germline V gene (reference sequence). This CDR3 spans 15 amino acids. CDR3 coding DNA: TGTGCCAGTAGTGCACTAGCGGGAGGGCCCTACGAGCAGTACTTC. Its translation: CASSALAGGPYEQYF.

The V and J genes are TRBV28 and TRBJ1-2, with 10 bases aligning to TRBD1. Germline lookup yields CDR1 MDHEN and CDR2 SYDVKM. The CDR3 extends over 14 amino acids. The junction had 5 bases not matched to a gene; V was cut back by 4 bases and J by 6 bases. The chain's CDR3 is CASSYGTGVNGYTF. In DNA, the CDR3 is TGTGCCAGCAGTTATGGGACAGGGGTAAATGGCTACACCTTC.

This chain connects TRBV7-2 to TRBJ1-4; D is unclear. V was shortened by 5 bases and J by 3 bases, with 13 bases between the two germline ends. The length of the CDR3 is 15 residues. Germline lookup yields CDR1 SGHTA and CDR2 FQGNSA. The CDR3 coding sequence is TGTGCCAGCAGCCGGGTTTGGAGTCCTAATGAAAAACTGTTTTTT. It yields the protein CASSRVWSPNEKLFF. The full variable domain, completed using reference TRBV7-2 and TRBJ1-4, is GAGVSQSPSNKVTEKGKDVELRCDPISGHTALYWYRQSLGQGLEFLIYFQGNSAPDKSGLPSDRFSAERTGGSVSTLTIQRTQQEDSAVYLCASSRVWSPNEKLFFGSGTQLSVL.